A selection of T cell receptor beta chains follows, all from one sample in a study of CD8 T cells in ankylosing spondylitis. TCRdb independently ran MiXCR on the 5' RACE reads; one entry per CDR3 protein. Of a few hundred thousand distinct CDR3 sequences listed, around 20% are singletons. The specimen sequenced was blood, either unsorted or a sorted T cell fraction (not recorded which). All receptors derive from a male donor with ankylosing spondylitis. The CDR3 runs from the conserved cysteine through the conserved F or W. A D gene is named only where the DNA matches it firmly.

j_gene,d_gene,v_gene,CDR3aa
TRBJ1-2,.,TRBV18,CASSPLPGAYGYTF
TRBJ2-1,.,TRBV6-2/TRBV6-3,CASSDFEDSSNEQFF
TRBJ2-1,TRBD1,TRBV20-1,CSLGDRGRYNEQFF
TRBJ1-2,TRBD1,TRBV5-6,CASTRGQGDGYTF
TRBJ2-7,.,TRBV5-1,CASSYGQPYEQYF
TRBJ2-5,.,TRBV5-1,CASSSREWETQYF
TRBJ2-7,.,TRBV6-5,CASSYSTTGLGYEQYF
TRBJ2-2,TRBD1,TRBV20-1,CSASPTGWGELFF
TRBJ2-4,TRBD2,TRBV4-1,CASSQDSGLELGNIQYF
TRBJ2-7,.,TRBV5-1,CASRDIPYEQYF
TRBJ1-1,.,TRBV29-1,CSVALQVNTEAFF
TRBJ2-2,.,TRBV12-3/TRBV12-4,CASSLFTGFTGELFF
TRBJ1-2,.,TRBV6-5,CASSYSPEMGYTF
TRBJ2-2,.,TRBV12-3/TRBV12-4,CASSLHGARVTGELFF
TRBJ1-1,TRBD1,TRBV4-3,CASSQVWGTAAFF
TRBJ2-4,TRBD2,TRBV20-1,CSARPGLAGDLAKNIQYF
TRBJ2-7,.,TRBV5-1,CASGRRGGSYEQYF
TRBJ2-3,.,TRBV20-1,CSASSGTGVGTDTQYF
TRBJ1-5,.,TRBV6-5,CASSYRGPDQPQHF
TRBJ1-1,.,TRBV3-1,CASTFAGKSTEAFF
TRBJ2-3,TRBD1,TRBV7-9,CASRRGQADTQYF
TRBJ2-1,TRBD2,TRBV5-1,CASSPDTSGRANEQFF
TRBJ2-7,.,TRBV25-1,CASSVTGDEQYF
TRBJ2-7,TRBD2,TRBV3-1,CASSRAGGLTEQYF
TRBJ2-1,TRBD2,TRBV7-2,CASSWTSGRPSYNEQFF
TRBJ2-7,.,TRBV7-2,CASSLDLSSYEQYF
TRBJ1-1,.,TRBV29-1,CSVEEGGDTEAFF
TRBJ2-7,.,TRBV11-2,CASSLDWGVGLYYEQYF
TRBJ2-3,.,TRBV2,CASNRDLQDTQYF
TRBJ2-5,.,TRBV10-3,CAISEGRSETQYF
TRBJ2-7,.,TRBV5-1,CASSKTADSYEQYF
TRBJ2-2,.,TRBV5-1,CASSLDSTNTGELFF
TRBJ2-7,.,TRBV4-1,CASSQPVSRHEQYF
TRBJ1-2,.,TRBV28,CASSRQRTMVGYTF
TRBJ1-5,TRBD1,TRBV20-1,CSAREQGMPNQPQHF
TRBJ1-1,.,TRBV2,CASRPGRGTEAFF
TRBJ2-7,TRBD1,TRBV12-3/TRBV12-4,CASSKGTAYEQYF
TRBJ2-5,.,TRBV5-1,CASSLARGYQETQYF
TRBJ2-1,TRBD2,TRBV7-3,CASSLTRTSGRSEQFF
TRBJ1-1,.,TRBV7-3,CASSDQGRGNTEAFF
TRBJ2-2,TRBD2,TRBV18,CASSAPGLAGTGELFF
TRBJ1-2,TRBD1,TRBV29-1,CSVDRTGTGDGYTF
TRBJ2-7,TRBD2,TRBV28,CASPGPGLAREQYF
TRBJ2-1,.,TRBV24-1,CATSDRGGSEQFF